The 26 T cell receptor beta chains presented below share a single source sample, sequenced in a study of cytomegalovirus exposure and HLA in healthy donors. The study ran its PCR with 60 Vbeta and 13 Jbeta primers. TCRdb keeps only in-frame clones here, not all; method: immunoSEQ multiplex PCR. The table counts tens of thousands of clones; roughly a quarter lies in the top ten. Sequencing was done on a sample of PBMCs. The origin of the receptors is a man aged 40-49 years in good health and CMV-seropositive.

The CDR3 bases are TGTGCCAGCGGCCGGGACAGGGGACATGAAAAACTGTTTTTT. Translated: CASGRDRGHEKLFF. V is TRBV4-2 and J is TRBJ1-4; 10 bases map to TRBD1. Unmatched junction bases numbered 6, after V lost 8 bases and J lost 6 bases. This CDR3 region has 14 residues. Germline V gene lookup returns CDR1 LGHNA and CDR2 YNFKEQ.

The rearrangement joins TRBV19 to TRBJ1-4; TRBD1 agrees at 9 bases. The CDR3 runs 14 residues. From germline, CDR1 is LNHDA and CDR2 SQIVND (reference sequence). The ends lost 4 bases at V and 5 bases at J; junction bases unmatched: 2. The DNA of the CDR3 is TGTGCCAGTAGTAACGGGACAGGGAATGAAAAACTGTTTTTT. This translates into CASSNGTGNEKLFF.

This chain connects TRBV19 to TRBJ2-3, with 10 nucleotides matching TRBD2. V lost 5 bases and J lost 3; bases outside the gene matches: 5. CDR3 length: 15 residues. Per germline, CDR1 LNHDA and CDR2 SQIVND (reference sequence). CDR3 amino acids: CASSPGLAETDTQYF. The CDR3 DNA is TGTGCCAGTAGTCCTGGACTAGCGGAGACAGATACGCAGTATTTT.

V is TRBV4-2 and J is TRBJ1-4; TRBD1 matches at 7 bases. The CDR3 length is 16 residues. In germline, CDR1 is LGHNA, CDR2 YNFKEQ. V lost 5 bases and J lost 3; bases outside the gene matches: 9. This CDR3 is CASSYHRGRPNEKLFF. The CDR3 DNA sequence: TGTGCCAGCAGCTATCACAGGGGTAGGCCTAATGAAAAACTGTTTTTT.

This chain links TRBV6-5 with TRBJ1-5, with 10 positions matching TRBD1. Losses at the gene ends were 5 bases for V and 4 bases for J; bases not matched to a gene: 2. The CDR3 loop spans 14 amino acids. Germline values: CDR1 MNHEY, CDR2 SVGAGI. The CDR3 region is CASSRGQGNQPQHF. CDR3 DNA sequence: TGTGCCAGCAGTAGGGGACAGGGGAATCAGCCCCAGCATTTT.

V is TRBV19 and J is TRBJ2-7; perhaps TRBD1 as D (6 bases). V gave up 4 bases and J gave up 3 bases, with 10 bases separating them. Germline V lookup: CDR1 LNHDA, CDR2 SQIVND (reference sequence). The CDR3 spans 13 residues. The CDR3 spells CASSRGQSYEQYF. CDR3 nucleotide sequence: TGTGCCAGTAGTAGAGGACAGAGCTACGAGCAGTACTTC.

The chain is built from TRBV7-9 and TRBJ2-3; D is perhaps TRBD2 (6 bases). Germline assignment: CDR1 SEHNR and CDR2 FQNEAQ (reference sequence). The V and J ends lost 8 bases and 0 bases respectively, with 12 bases between them. CDR3 size: 14 residues. Written as DNA, the CDR3 is TGTGCCAGCCGGATGGGGACTAGCACAGATACGCAGTATTTT. Translation gives CASRMGTSTDTQYF.

The DNA of the CDR3 is TGTGCCTGGAATTCCCCGTTTCATGAGCAGTTCTTC. The encoded protein is CAWNSPFHEQFF. The V call is TRBV30, the J call TRBJ2-1; D is uncertain. The V and J ends lost 4 bases and 8 bases respectively, with 12 bases between them. Germline lookup yields CDR1 GTSNPN and CDR2 SVGIG (reference sequence). This CDR3 has 12 residues.

This rearrangement joins TRBV18 to TRBJ1-1; 7 bases are a match to TRBD1. Germline V CDR1 and CDR2: KGHSH, LQKENI. The V segment lost 2 bases and the J segment 5 bases; nucleotides outside the gene matches: 8. The CDR3 consists of 15 residues. CDR3 nucleotide sequence: TGTGCCAGCTCACCAAAGGGGGCGATGGGGACTGAAGCTTTCTTT. Encoded protein: CASSPKGAMGTEAFF.

V is TRBV6-5 and J is TRBJ1-2; D is unclear. Germline lookup yields CDR1 MNHEY and CDR2 SVGAGI. Trimming removed 4 bases from V and 8 bases from J, with 8 bases in between. There are 11 residues in the CDR3. The CDR3 DNA sequence: TGTGCCAGCAGTTCCACGGGAGGCTACACCTTC. This codes for CASSSTGGYTF.

The chain employs TRBV29-1 and TRBJ2-7; tentatively, D is TRBD1 (5 bases). Trimming took 7 bases from V and 5 from J, leaving 12 bases between them. Germline values: CDR1 SQVTM, CDR2 ANQGSEA. The CDR3 is 11 amino acids. The CDR3 nucleotides are TGCAGCGCTCGGCAGGGCCACGAGCAGTACTTC. It specifies CSARQGHEQYF.

The genes are TRBV30 and TRBJ2-2, with D perhaps matching TRBD1 (5 bases). V shed 4 bases and J shed 1 base, with 16 bases lying between them. CDR1 is GTSNPN, CDR2 SVGIG, per germline (reference sequence). This CDR3 comprises 16 residues. In nucleotides, the CDR3 is TGTGCCTGGACTCTATCAGGGTCCGTGAACACCGGGGAGCTGTTTTTT. The encoded protein is CAWTLSGSVNTGELFF.

The chain uses TRBV10-3 and TRBJ2-7; 7 bases align to TRBD1. Losses at the gene ends were 4 bases for V and 5 bases for J; bases not matched to a gene: 8. Germline V gene data show CDR1 as ENHRY and CDR2 as SYGVKD. There are 14 residues in the CDR3. CDR3 sequence reads: CAISGSQGYDEQYF. CDR3 sequence (DNA): TGTGCCATCAGTGGGTCACAGGGGTACGACGAGCAGTACTTC.

The chain uses TRBV6-1 and TRBJ2-1; 12 nucleotides line up with TRBD2. V trimming: 3 bases; J trimming: 7 bases; junction bases outside the gene matches: 4. Germline lookup yields CDR1 MNHNS and CDR2 SASEGT. The CDR3 extends over 15 amino acids. The CDR3 DNA sequence: TGTGCCAGCAGTGACCTAGCGGGAGGGCCAAATGAGCAGTTCTTC. Translating it yields CASSDLAGGPNEQFF.

This sequence joins TRBV6-1 and TRBJ2-5; a weak D match, TRBD2 (6 bases). The length of the CDR3 is 14 residues. In germline, CDR1 is MNHNS, CDR2 SASEGT. With 1 base removed from V and 5 bases from J, the gap between germline ends came to 11 bases. The CDR3 DNA reads as TGTGCCAGCAGTGAAGTCGGAGGGAGCGAGACCCAGTACTTC. Its protein product is CASSEVGGSETQYF.

This sequence joins TRBV7-9 and TRBJ1-1, with D tentatively TRBD1 (5 bases). CDR1 is SEHNR, CDR2 FQNEAQ, per germline (reference sequence). This CDR3 region has 17 residues. With 5 bases removed from V and 1 base from J, the gap between germline ends came to 20 bases. CDR3 residues: CASSLLGGGNKNTEAFF. Here the CDR3 DNA reads TGTGCCAGCAGCCTACTGGGCGGGGGAAATAAGAACACTGAAGCTTTCTTT.

The V call is TRBV5-1, the J call TRBJ2-3; 7 bases agree with TRBD2. CDR1 and CDR2 from the germline V gene are SGHRS and YFSETQ. The CDR3 has 14 residues. The ends lost 5 bases at V and 2 bases at J; junction bases unmatched: 5. This chain's CDR3 is CASRGGRPTDTQYF. CDR3 coding DNA: TGCGCCAGCAGGGGAGGGCGGCCCACAGATACGCAGTATTTT.

The genes are TRBV29-1 and TRBJ2-7; no definite D call. This CDR3 has 12 residues. Trimming removed 4 bases at V and 4 bases at J, with 11 bases between. The germline gives CDR1 SQVTM, CDR2 ANQGSEA. CDR3 in DNA: TGCAGCGTTGTATTTTCGGGTTACGAGCAGTACTTC. Protein: CSVVFSGYEQYF.

V is TRBV5-4 and J is TRBJ2-1; 8 bases are shared with TRBD2. Germline V gene sequence: CDR1 SGHNT, CDR2 YYREEE (reference sequence). The V segment lost 2 bases and the J segment 0 bases; nucleotides outside the gene matches: 13. This CDR3 comprises 19 residues. CDR3 protein: CASSFGGSGGFLSYNEQFF. The CDR3 nucleotides read TGTGCCAGCAGCTTCGGCGGGAGCGGGGGATTCCTCTCCTACAATGAGCAGTTCTTC.

As concerns this clone: Compared with germline, one end of the junction differs, possibly owing to a read error. This specimen includes other DNA sequences encoding the same CDR3. This rearrangement joins TRBV5-6 to TRBJ2-7; D may be TRBD2 (6 bases). The germline CDR1 and CDR2 sequences are SGHDT and YYEEEE. The length of the CDR3 is 19 residues. The CDR3 protein is CASSLEPSVGLAPTYEQYF. The CDR3 nucleotides read TGTGCCAGCAGCTTGGAACCTTCAGTAGGGCTAGCGCCGACCTACGAGCAGTACTTT.

V usage is TRBV18 and J usage is TRBJ1-2; D gene ambiguous. This CDR3 has 13 amino acids. V lost 1 base and J lost 10, with 13 bases in between. Germline-derived CDR1 and CDR2 are KGHSH and LQKENI. CDR3 nucleotide sequence: TGTGCCAGCTCACCACTGCCAACGCGAGACTACACCTTC. Amino acids: CASSPLPTRDYTF.

The CDR3: CASSVGSSPGETQYF. The CDR3 DNA is TGTGCCAGCAGCGTAGGGAGTTCTCCTGGAGAGACCCAGTACTTC. J is TRBJ2-5 and V is TRBV9; no clear D. Germline V CDR1 and CDR2: SGDLS, YYNGEE. The CDR3 is 15 amino acids. With 0 bases removed from V and 4 bases from J, the gap between germline ends came to 13 bases.

The chain has TRBV7-2 and TRBJ2-1; D may be TRBD1 (6 bases). CDR3 length equals 12 residues. Germline lookup yields CDR1 SGHTA and CDR2 FQGNSA. V gave up 4 bases and J gave up 15 bases, with 16 bases separating them. The CDR3 nucleotides are TGTGCCAGCAGCTCCACAGGGTATGGATCGTTCTTC. Translation gives CASSSTGYGSFF. Supplemented by reference TRBV7-2 and TRBJ2-1, the full variable domain reads GAGVSQSPSNKVTEKGKDVELRCDPISGHTALYWYRQSLGQGLEFLIYFQGNSAPDKSGLPSDRFSAERTGGSVSTLTIQRTQQEDSAVYLCASSSTGYGSFFGPGTRLTVL.

The chain has TRBV6-5 and TRBJ2-3, with a weak D call TRBD2 (6 bases). The V gene lost 0 bases and the J gene lost 7 bases, with 14 bases spanning the gap. The germline V gene has CDR1 MNHEY and CDR2 SVGAGI. This CDR3 comprises 15 residues. CDR3 coding DNA: TGTGCCAGCAGTTACTCGATCGGGAGACGCAATACGCAGTATTTT. Protein product: CASSYSIGRRNTQYF.

The V and J genes are TRBV7-3 and TRBJ1-3, with D perhaps matching TRBD1 (6 bases). CDR1 SGHTA and CDR2 FQGTGA come from the germline V gene. Trimming removed 5 bases from V and 0 bases from J, with 14 bases in between. This CDR3 region has 16 residues. As DNA, the CDR3 is TGTGCCAGCAGCCAAGGACAGTACAGCTCTGGAAACACCATATATTTT. Translated, it gives CASSQGQYSSGNTIYF. Based on the CDR3 plus reference TRBV7-3 and TRBJ1-3, the full variable domain is GAGVSQTPSNKVTEKGKYVELRCDPISGHTALYWYRQSLGQGPEFLIYFQGTGAADDSGLPNDRFFAVRPEGSVSTLKIQRTERGDSAVYLCASSQGQYSSGNTIYFGEGSWLTVV.

The chain combines TRBV6-1 with TRBJ2-5; 9 bases are a match to TRBD2. CDR3 length equals 17 residues. The germline gives CDR1 MNHNS, CDR2 SASEGT. Trimming removed 2 bases from V and 7 bases from J; junction bases left unmatched: 14. The CDR3 DNA reads TGTGCCAGCAGTGAATCTGGGACTAGCCCCCTTTTGGGGACCCAGTACTTC. Translation gives CASSESGTSPLLGTQYF.